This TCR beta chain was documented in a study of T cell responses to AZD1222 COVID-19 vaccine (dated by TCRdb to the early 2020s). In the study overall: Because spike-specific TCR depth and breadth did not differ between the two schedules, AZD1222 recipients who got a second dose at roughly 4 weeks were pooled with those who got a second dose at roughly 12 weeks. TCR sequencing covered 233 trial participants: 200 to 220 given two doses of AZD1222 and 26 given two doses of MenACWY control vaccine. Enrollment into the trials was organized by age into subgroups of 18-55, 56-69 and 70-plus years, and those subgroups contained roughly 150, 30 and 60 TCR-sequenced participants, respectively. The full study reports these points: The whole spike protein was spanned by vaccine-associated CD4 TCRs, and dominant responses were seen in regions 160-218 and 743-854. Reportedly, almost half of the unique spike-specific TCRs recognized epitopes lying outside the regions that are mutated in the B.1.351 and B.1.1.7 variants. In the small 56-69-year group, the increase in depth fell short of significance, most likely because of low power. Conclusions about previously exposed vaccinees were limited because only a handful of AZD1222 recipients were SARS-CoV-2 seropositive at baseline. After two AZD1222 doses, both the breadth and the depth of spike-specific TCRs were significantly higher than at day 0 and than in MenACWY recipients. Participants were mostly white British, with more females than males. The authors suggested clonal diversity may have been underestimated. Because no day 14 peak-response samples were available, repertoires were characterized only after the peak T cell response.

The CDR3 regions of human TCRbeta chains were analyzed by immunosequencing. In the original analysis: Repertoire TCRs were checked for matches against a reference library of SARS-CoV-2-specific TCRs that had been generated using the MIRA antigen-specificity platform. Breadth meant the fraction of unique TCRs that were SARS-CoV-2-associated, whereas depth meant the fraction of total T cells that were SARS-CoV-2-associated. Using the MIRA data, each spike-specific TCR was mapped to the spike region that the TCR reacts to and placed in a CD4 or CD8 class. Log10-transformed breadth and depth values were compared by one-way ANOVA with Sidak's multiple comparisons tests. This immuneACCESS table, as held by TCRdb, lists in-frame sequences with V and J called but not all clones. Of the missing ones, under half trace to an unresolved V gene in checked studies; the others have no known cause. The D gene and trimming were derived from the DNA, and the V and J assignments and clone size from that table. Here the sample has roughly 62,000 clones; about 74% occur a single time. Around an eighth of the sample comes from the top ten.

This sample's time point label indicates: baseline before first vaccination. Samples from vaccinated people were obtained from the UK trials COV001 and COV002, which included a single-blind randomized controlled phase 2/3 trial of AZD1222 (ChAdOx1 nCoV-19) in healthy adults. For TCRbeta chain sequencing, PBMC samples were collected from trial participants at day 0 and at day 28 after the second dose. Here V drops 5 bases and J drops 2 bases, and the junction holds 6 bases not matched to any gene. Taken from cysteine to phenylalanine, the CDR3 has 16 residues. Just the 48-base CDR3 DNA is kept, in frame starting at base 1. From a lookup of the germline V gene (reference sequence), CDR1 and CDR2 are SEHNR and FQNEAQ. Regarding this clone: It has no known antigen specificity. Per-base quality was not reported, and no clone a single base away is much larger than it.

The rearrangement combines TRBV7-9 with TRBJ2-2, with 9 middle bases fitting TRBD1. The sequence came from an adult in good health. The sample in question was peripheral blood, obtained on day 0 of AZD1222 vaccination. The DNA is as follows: TGTGCCAGCAGCCCACAGGGGGCGGGAAACACCGGGGAGCTGTTTTTT. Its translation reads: CASSPQGAGNTGELFF.